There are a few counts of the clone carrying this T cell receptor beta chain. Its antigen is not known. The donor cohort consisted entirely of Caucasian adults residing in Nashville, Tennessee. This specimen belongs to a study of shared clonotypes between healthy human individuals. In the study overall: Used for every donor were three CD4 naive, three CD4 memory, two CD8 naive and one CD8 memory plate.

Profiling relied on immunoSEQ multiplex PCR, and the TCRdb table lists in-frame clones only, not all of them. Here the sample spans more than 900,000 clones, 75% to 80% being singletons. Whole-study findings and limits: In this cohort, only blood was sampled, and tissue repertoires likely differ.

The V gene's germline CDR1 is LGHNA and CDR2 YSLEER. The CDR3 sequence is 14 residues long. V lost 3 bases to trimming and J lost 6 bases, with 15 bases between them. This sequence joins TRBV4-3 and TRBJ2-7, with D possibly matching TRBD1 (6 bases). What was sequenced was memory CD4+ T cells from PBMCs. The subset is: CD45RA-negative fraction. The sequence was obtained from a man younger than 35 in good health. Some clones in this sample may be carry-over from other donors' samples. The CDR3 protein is CASSHPGRGSEQYF. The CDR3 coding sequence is TGCGCCAGCAGCCACCCGGGCAGGGGAAGCGAGCAGTACTTC.